The 21 T cell receptor beta chains reported below all come from one sample, sequenced in a study of blood T cell repertoires in COVID-19. Method: immunoSEQ multiplex PCR; TCRdb's copy keeps in-frame clones and lacks some. The table records some 150,000 clones, roughly 83% of them present only once. Source material: peripheral blood. The source is a woman at least 80 years old with acute or convalescent COVID-19.

The chain combines TRBV7-8 with TRBJ1-5; D not resolved. The CDR3 extends over 14 amino acids. Between the trimmed V and J ends, which lost 0 bases and 4 bases, there was a span of 7 bases. CDR1 SGHVS and CDR2 FQNEAQ come from the germline V gene. The CDR3 is CASSLAEANQPQHF. CDR3 DNA: TGTGCCAGCAGCTTAGCAGAGGCGAATCAGCCCCAGCATTTT.

The chain uses TRBV7-2 and TRBJ1-6, with TRBD1 matching 9 bases. This CDR3 region has 13 residues. Trimming removed 4 bases from V and 16 bases from J; junction bases left unmatched: 8. Germline V gene sequence: CDR1 SGHTA, CDR2 FQGNSA. CDR3 residues: CASSSPNGQGLHF. The CDR3 region has the DNA TGTGCCAGCAGCTCCCCAAATGGACAGGGGCTCCACTTT. Full variable domain (outside the CDR3, taken from reference TRBV7-2 and TRBJ1-6): GAGVSQSPSNKVTEKGKDVELRCDPISGHTALYWYRQSLGQGLEFLIYFQGNSAPDKSGLPSDRFSAERTGGSVSTLTIQRTQQEDSAVYLCASSSPNGQGLHFGNGTRLTVT.

J is TRBJ1-6 and V is TRBV5-1, with 7 bases identical to TRBD1. This CDR3 is 13 amino acids long. CDR1 is SGHRS, CDR2 YFSETQ, per germline. V was pared by 4 bases and J by 8 bases, with 3 bases of the junction left unmatched. The CDR3 DNA reads TGCGCCAGCAGCCGGGACAGATATTCACCCCTCCACTTT. It codes for CASSRDRYSPLHF.

The J gene is TRBJ2-3, the V gene TRBV19; tentative D call: TRBD2 (6 bases). The CDR3 runs to 13 residues. Trimming cost V 5 bases and J 4 bases, with 10 bases left between them. Per the germline V gene, CDR1 is LNHDA and CDR2 is SQIVND (reference sequence). DNA for the CDR3: TGTGCCAGTAGTGGGGGGTTTGCAGATACGCAGTATTTT. This translates into CASSGGFADTQYF.

This sequence joins TRBV6-6 and TRBJ1-1; 7 bases are shared with TRBD1. V shed 2 bases and J 3 bases; nucleotides not matched to a gene: 3. This CDR3 is built from 14 residues. From germline, CDR1 is MNHNY and CDR2 SVGAGI (reference sequence). The DNA for the CDR3 is TGTGCCAGCAGTTACCCAGGGGGATACACTGAAGCTTTCTTT. This sequence encodes CASSYPGGYTEAFF.

This chain connects TRBV5-1 to TRBJ1-1; D is perhaps TRBD1 (6 bases). The V gene lost 4 bases and the J gene lost 6 bases, with 13 bases spanning the gap. CDR1 and CDR2 from the germline V gene are SGHRS and YFSETQ. CDR3 length: 13 residues. The CDR3 here is CASSLIQGSEAFF. DNA of the CDR3: TGCGCCAGCAGCCTAATCCAGGGGTCTGAAGCTTTCTTT.

V gene TRBV30 combines with J gene TRBJ1-1, with a possible D match to TRBD1 (6 bases). The ends were cut back, 0 bases at V and 7 bases at J, with 21 bases in the middle. Germline values: CDR1 GTSNPN, CDR2 SVGIG (reference sequence). The CDR3 length is 16 residues. The CDR3 DNA reads as TGTGCCTGGAGTGTACTCAGGCCCACAGGGTTCGGTGAAGCTTTCTTT. Amino acids: CAWSVLRPTGFGEAFF.

The chain combines TRBV7-2 with TRBJ2-1; TRBD2 might be the D (6 bases). With 5 bases removed from V and 7 bases from J, the gap between germline ends came to 21 bases. Germline CDR1 and CDR2: SGHTA and FQGNSA. This CDR3 is built from 16 residues. The CDR3 is CASSPPSGRMGNEQFF. CDR3 bases: TGTGCCAGCAGCCCTCCAAGCGGGCGAATGGGGAATGAGCAGTTCTTC.

This chain links TRBV7-9 with TRBJ1-2; 10 bases match TRBD1. Germline V lookup: CDR1 SEHNR, CDR2 FQNEAQ (reference sequence). This CDR3 has 15 residues. V dropped 5 bases and J dropped 6; count of bases not matched to a gene: 9. CDR3 nucleotide sequence: TGTGCCAGCAGCCTCTCCGGGACAGGGGCCCATGGCTACACCTTC. Its translation: CASSLSGTGAHGYTF. The full variable domain, its missing parts supplied by reference TRBV7-9 and TRBJ1-2, is DTGVSQNPRHKITKRGQNVTFRCDPISEHNRLYWYRQTLGQGPEFLTYFQNEAQLEKSRLLSDRFSAERPKGSFSTLEIQRTEQGDSAMYLCASSLSGTGAHGYTFGSGTRLTVV.

CDR3 nucleotide sequence: TGTGCCTGGAGTAATGGGGGCAACTATGGCTACACCTTC. Translated: CAWSNGGNYGYTF. The chain links TRBV30 to TRBJ1-2, with D perhaps TRBD1 (6 bases). The CDR3 length is 13 residues. Trimming pared 2 bases from V and 2 bases from J, leaving 9 bases between. Germline V gene lookup returns CDR1 GTSNPN and CDR2 SVGIG (reference sequence).

This clone has a single count. The chain recombines TRBV2 with TRBJ1-6, with TRBD1 identical over 7 bases. Germline V lookup: CDR1 SNHLY, CDR2 FYNNEI. J gave up 7 bases and V 4 bases, and 7 bases lay outside the gene matches. The CDR3 contains 15 residues. Here the CDR3 reads CASSVRDSFNSPLHF. CDR3 in DNA: TGTGCCAGCAGTGTCCGGGACAGCTTCAATTCACCCCTCCACTTT.

V is TRBV15 and J is TRBJ2-7; weak D call: TRBD1 (6 bases). The V and J ends lost 0 bases and 3 bases respectively, with 15 bases between them. CDR3 length: 16 residues. CDR1 and CDR2 (germline): LNHNV, YYDKDF (reference sequence). The DNA for the CDR3 is TGTGCCACCAGCAGAGATAATCTCCAGGGGAGCTACGAGCAGTACTTC. Its protein product is CATSRDNLQGSYEQYF. Filled out from reference TRBV15 and TRBJ2-7, the complete variable domain reads DAMVIQNPRYQVTQFGKPVTLSCSQTLNHNVMYWYQQKSSQAPKLLFHYYDKDFNNEADTPDNFQSRRPNTSFCFLDIRSPGLGDTAMYLCATSRDNLQGSYEQYFGPGTRLTVT.

V and J are TRBV7-2 and TRBJ2-3; 9 bases map to TRBD1. The V gene's germline CDR1 is SGHTA and CDR2 FQGNSA. There are 14 residues in the CDR3. V shed 4 bases and J 4 bases; nucleotides not matched to a gene: 3. This CDR3 reads CASSWGQGADTQYF. For the CDR3, the DNA is TGTGCCAGCAGCTGGGGACAGGGCGCAGATACGCAGTATTTT.

CDR3 sequence: CAWRPSGGANEQFF. In DNA, the CDR3 is TGTGCCTGGAGGCCTAGCGGGGGGGCAAATGAGCAGTTCTTC. J is TRBJ2-1 and V is TRBV30; 12 nucleotides agree with TRBD2. The junction had 4 bases not matched to a gene; V was cut back by 3 bases and J by 7 bases. Germline loops: CDR1 GTSNPN, CDR2 SVGIG (reference sequence). The CDR3 has 14 residues.

This clone was observed a few times. The gene calls are TRBV4-1 and TRBJ1-5; 7 bases fit TRBD1. This CDR3 contains 16 residues. Losses at the gene ends were 4 bases for V and 0 bases for J; bases not matched to a gene: 6. Germline-derived CDR1 and CDR2 are MGHRA and YSYEKL. CDR3: CASSPLTGHSNQPQHF. CDR3 DNA sequence: TGCGCCAGCAGCCCATTGACAGGGCATAGCAATCAGCCCCAGCATTTT.

J is TRBJ1-3 and V is TRBV5-4; no definite D call. The CDR3 runs to 14 residues. Trimming stripped 2 bases from V and 4 bases from J, with 10 bases between. Germline CDR1 is SGHNT and CDR2 is YYREEE (reference sequence). The CDR3 DNA sequence: TGTGCCAGCAGCTTCGAGCGTTACGGAAACACCATATATTTT. It is translated as CASSFERYGNTIYF.

The chain employs TRBV4-3 and TRBJ1-1; TRBD1 is a possible D gene (5 bases). The germline CDR1 and CDR2 sequences are LGHNA and YSLEER. This CDR3 comprises 12 residues. Trimming removed 0 bases at V and 11 bases at J, with 10 bases between. The chain's CDR3 is CASSQEGGDAFF. DNA of the CDR3: TGCGCCAGCAGCCAAGAGGGAGGGGATGCTTTCTTT.

The chain recombines TRBV19 with TRBJ1-1; no clear D gene. CDR3 length: 16 residues. Trimming removed 3 bases from V and 7 bases from J, with 21 bases in between. The V gene's germline CDR1 is LNHDA and CDR2 SQIVND (reference sequence). CDR3 protein: CASSIIGGGRVLEAFF. DNA of the CDR3: TGTGCCAGTAGTATTATTGGAGGCGGGAGAGTCCTTGAAGCTTTCTTT. Full variable domain (rest looked up from reference TRBV19 and TRBJ1-1): DGGITQSPKYLFRKEGQNVTLSCEQNLNHDAMYWYRQDPGQGLRLIYYSQIVNDFQKGDIAEGYSVSREKKESFPLTVTSAQKNPTAFYLCASSIIGGGRVLEAFFGQGTRLTVV.

The V gene is TRBV19, the J gene TRBJ2-1; 7 bases fit TRBD1. CDR3 size: 15 residues. V shed 6 bases and J 10 bases; nucleotides not matched to a gene: 15. Germline CDR1 LNHDA, CDR2 SQIVND (reference sequence). CDR3 loop: CASRESLDRVYEQFF. Here the CDR3 DNA reads TGTGCCAGTAGAGAGTCCTTAGACAGGGTGTACGAGCAGTTCTTC.

V gene TRBV7-2 combines with J gene TRBJ2-5; 14 nucleotides agree with TRBD2. J was trimmed by 1 base and V by 3 bases; bases with no gene match: 4. The CDR3 runs 17 residues. In germline, CDR1 is SGHTA, CDR2 FQGNSA. The chain's CDR3 is CASSFSTSGGVQETQYF. CDR3 bases: TGTGCCAGCAGCTTCTCGACTAGCGGGGGGGTCCAAGAGACCCAGTACTTC.

The genes are TRBV6-1 and TRBJ2-7; tentative D call: TRBD2 (5 bases). The CDR3 is made up of 16 amino acids. Per germline, CDR1 MNHNS and CDR2 SASEGT. The V and J ends lost 2 bases and 0 bases respectively, with 14 bases between them. CDR3 amino acids: CASSELGNGLSYEQYF. Here the CDR3 DNA reads TGTGCCAGCAGTGAATTAGGGAACGGACTCTCCTACGAGCAGTACTTC.